This passage covers 21 T cell receptor beta chains from one sample sequenced in a study of T cells in Graves' hyperthyroidism and ophthalmopathy. Amplified regions were TCR beta CDR3 sequences from RNA transcripts. The HTBI primer set drove a first-round RT-PCR of the TCR CDR3. MiXCR, applied by TCRdb to the multiplex PCR reads, yields one record per CDR3 protein. This sample has approximately 570,000 distinct CDR3 sequences, with around 20% found just once. The specimen sequenced was blood. Every receptor here comes from a man between 40 and 49 years old with Graves' ophthalmopathy.

This clonotype was observed many times. The chain's CDR3 is CASSPSQKAKNIQYF. The CDR3 coding sequence is TGTGCCAGCTCACCATCCCAGAAGGCCAAAAACATTCAGTACTTC. The chain carries TRBV18 and TRBJ2-4; D is unresolved. CDR3 size: 15 residues. V lost 2 bases to trimming and J lost 1 base, with 9 bases between them. From germline, CDR1 is KGHSH and CDR2 LQKENI.

The V gene is TRBV7-3, the J gene TRBJ2-1, with 10 bases lining up with TRBD2. Germline V gives CDR1 SGHTA, CDR2 FQGTGA. The CDR3 is 17 residues long. V lost 5 bases to trimming and J lost 2 bases; unmatched junction nucleotides: 9. CDR3 loop: CASSPASGSSTYNEQFF. The CDR3 nucleotides are TGTGCCAGCAGCCCCGCTAGCGGGAGTAGCACCTACAATGAGCAGTTCTTC. Filled out from reference TRBV7-3 and TRBJ2-1, the complete variable domain reads GAGVSQTPSNKVTEKGKYVELRCDPISGHTALYWYRQSLGQGPEFLIYFQGTGAADDSGLPNDRFFAVRPEGSVSTLKIQRTERGDSAVYLCASSPASGSSTYNEQFFGPGTRLTVL.

This clonotype was counted many times. The genes are TRBV9 and TRBJ2-7, with D possibly matching TRBD2 (6 bases). This CDR3 comprises 14 residues. The ends were cut back, 2 bases at V and 0 bases at J, with 9 bases in the middle. Germline loops: CDR1 SGDLS, CDR2 YYNGEE. The CDR3 DNA sequence: TGTGCCAGCAGCGTGGGGACTGCCTCCTACGAGCAGTACTTC. This translates into CASSVGTASYEQYF.

As regards this clonotype: This may be a read error, as it is one base from a much larger clone. This chain connects TRBV30 to TRBJ2-1, with D possibly being TRBD1 or TRBD2 (5 bases each). The CDR3 consists of 14 residues. Germline CDR1 GTSNPN, CDR2 SVGIG (reference sequence). The V gene lost 4 bases and the J gene lost 6 bases, with 16 bases spanning the gap. The CDR3 spells CAWIPGRWPNEQFF. The CDR3 DNA is TGTGCCTGGATTCCGGGGCGGTGGCCCAATGAGCAGTTCTTC.

This clonotype was seen a handful of times. V gene TRBV15 combines with J gene TRBJ2-7; no reliable D call. V shed 8 bases and J shed 4 bases, with 18 bases lying between them. This CDR3 is 14 amino acids long. Germline assignment: CDR1 LNHNV and CDR2 YYDKDF (reference sequence). This CDR3 is CATASGHSGYEQYF. CDR3 nucleotide sequence: TGTGCCACCGCCTCGGGTCACTCGGGTTACGAGCAGTACTTC.

This clonotype was detected a few times. The chain is built from TRBV5-6 and TRBJ1-5; a possible D gene is TRBD1 (5 bases). The V end was cut by 3 bases, the J end by 7 bases, with 17 bases between. The CDR3 contains 15 residues. Per germline, CDR1 SGHDT and CDR2 YYEEEE. The CDR3 here is CASSSGRGAIQPQHF. CDR3 sequence (DNA): TGTGCCAGCAGCTCCGGGAGAGGGGCAATCCAGCCCCAGCATTTT.

Note on this clonotype: A much larger clone lies a single base off, so this may be a read error. The V call is TRBV6-2 or TRBV6-3, the J call TRBJ2-2, with D possibly TRBD2 on 6 matching bases. Trimming stripped 6 bases from V and 5 bases from J, with 16 bases between. Germline V gives CDR1 MNHEY, CDR2 SVGEGT. This CDR3 contains 15 residues. CDR3 DNA: TGTGCCAGCAGCCAAGGGACTGCCAATACCGGGGAGCTGTTTTTT. It yields the protein CASSQGTANTGELFF.

This clonotype was counted at least ten times. This rearrangement joins TRBV12-3 or TRBV12-4 to TRBJ1-1, with D uncertain. CDR3 length: 13 residues. The V end lost 7 bases, the J end lost 5 bases, and 14 bases lay between the germline ends. The CDR3 DNA is TGTGCCAGCACCCTGGGAGTTAGGACTGAAGCTTTCTTT. Translating it yields CASTLGVRTEAFF.

This clonotype has a handful of counts. V usage is TRBV6-1 and J usage is TRBJ1-5, with D tentatively TRBD1 (6 bases). V was pared by 1 base and J by 9 bases, with 19 bases between. Germline values: CDR1 MNHNS, CDR2 SASEGT. The CDR3 length is 16 residues. The CDR3 is CASSEGTVRWDLPQHF. CDR3 sequence (DNA): TGTGCCAGCAGTGAAGGGACAGTGCGTTGGGACCTGCCCCAGCATTTT.

In this sample, this clonotype turned up many times. This chain uses TRBV12-5 with TRBJ2-1; 10 bases are shared with TRBD2. Germline CDR1 LGHNT, CDR2 FRNRAP. There are 16 residues in the CDR3. The trim removed 2 bases at V and 2 bases at J, leaving 3 bases unmatched. CDR3 sequence (DNA): TGTGCTAGTGGTTTGACTAGCGGGAATGCCTACAATGAGCAGTTCTTC. Its translation is CASGLTSGNAYNEQFF.

In this sample, this clonotype turned up many times. The CDR3 coding sequence is TGTGCCAGCAGTTCCTCAGGACAGGGAACTTATGGCTACACCTTC. Translated: CASSSSGQGTYGYTF. This chain uses TRBV12-3 or TRBV12-4 with TRBJ1-2; TRBD1 matches at 8 bases. The J segment lost 5 bases and the V segment lost 4 bases, leaving 9 bases of the junction unmatched. The CDR3 extends over 15 amino acids.

This clonotype has at least ten counts. The chain couples TRBV7-3 to TRBJ2-2; 7 bases agree with TRBD1. The length of the CDR3 is 14 residues. From germline, CDR1 is SGHTA and CDR2 FQGTGA. V lost 3 bases, J lost 4 bases, and 2 bases stayed unmatched. The CDR3 bases are TGTGCCAGCAGCTTTCGACAGGGCACCGGGGAGCTGTTTTTT. As protein: CASSFRQGTGELFF.

This clonotype was detected ten times or more. The chain is built from TRBV5-1 and TRBJ1-1; D gene ambiguous. Germline V gene data show CDR1 as SGHRS and CDR2 as YFSETQ. The V end lost 3 bases, the J end lost 4 bases, and 10 bases lay between the germline ends. This CDR3 contains 13 residues. The CDR3 sequence is CASSSILSTEAFF. As DNA, the CDR3 is TGCGCCAGCAGCTCCATACTTAGCACTGAAGCTTTCTTT. Full variable domain (rest looked up from reference TRBV5-1 and TRBJ1-1): KAGVTQTPRYLIKTRGQQVTLSCSPISGHRSVSWYQQTPGQGLQFLFEYFSETQRNKGNFPGRFSGRQFSNSRSEMNVSTLELGDSALYLCASSSILSTEAFFGQGTRLTVV.

The CDR3 nucleotides read TGCGCCAGCAGCTTAGTGGGGGGTAACTACGAGCAGTACTTC. This codes for CASSLVGGNYEQYF. The chain employs TRBV5-1 and TRBJ2-7; possibly TRBD2 for D (6 bases). Deletions cut 2 bases from V and 3 bases from J, with 12 bases between. Per germline, CDR1 SGHRS and CDR2 YFSETQ. The length of the CDR3 is 14 residues.

The chain carries TRBV11-1 and TRBJ2-3; 8 positions agree with TRBD2. The CDR3 consists of 15 residues. Germline trimming cut 6 bases from V and 6 bases from J; bases unmatched to any gene: 11. The V gene's germline CDR1 is SGHAT and CDR2 FQDESV (reference sequence). The CDR3 region has the DNA TGTGCCAGCAGGAGGAGCGGGGGCTGGGGGGATACGCAGTATTTT. This gives the protein CASRRSGGWGDTQYF.

This clonotype was recorded at least ten times. This chain joins TRBV28 and TRBJ2-1, with 13 bases that match TRBD2. The germline gives CDR1 MDHEN, CDR2 SYDVKM. V lost 4 bases and J lost 8; bases outside the gene matches: 8. CDR3 length: 16 amino acids. For the CDR3, the DNA is TGTGCCAGCAGTTATCTATCGGGACTAGCGGGATATGAGCAGTTCTTC. This gives the protein CASSYLSGLAGYEQFF.

The table lists this clonotype with many counts. The V call is TRBV7-2, the J call TRBJ2-5; possible D gene TRBD2, 5 bases. The CDR3 length is 14 residues. The V and J ends lost 2 bases and 2 bases respectively, with 9 bases between them. From germline, CDR1 is SGHTA and CDR2 FQGNSA. The CDR3 DNA sequence: TGTGCCAGCAGCTTAACTGGACTTCAAGAGACCCAGTACTTC. It is translated as CASSLTGLQETQYF.

This clonotype was seen a few times. V gene TRBV12-3 or TRBV12-4 combines with J gene TRBJ2-5, with a possible D match to TRBD2 (6 bases). This CDR3 comprises 14 residues. V was pared by 5 bases and J by 5 bases, with 15 bases between. DNA for the CDR3: TGTGCCAGCAGTCCGGCGACTAGAAGGGAGACCCAGTACTTC. Protein product: CASSPATRRETQYF.

This clonotype was picked up a small number of times. V is TRBV7-9 and J is TRBJ2-5, with 10 nucleotides matching TRBD2. The CDR3 covers 16 residues. Per germline, CDR1 SEHNR and CDR2 FQNEAQ (reference sequence). V gave up 4 bases and J gave up 0 bases; unmatched junction bases: 5. The CDR3 protein is CASSSWTSGYQETQYF. Here the CDR3 DNA reads TGTGCCAGCAGCTCCTGGACTAGCGGTTACCAAGAGACCCAGTACTTC.

This clonotype was detected ten times or more. V usage is TRBV5-1 and J usage is TRBJ2-1, with 10 bases matching TRBD2. Germline CDR1 is SGHRS and CDR2 is YFSETQ. This CDR3 region has 15 residues. Trimming at V came to 1 base and at J to 10 bases, leaving 8 bases not matched to a gene. The CDR3 protein is CASSLLAGVGLEQFF. The CDR3 coding sequence is TGCGCCAGCAGCTTGCTAGCGGGGGTCGGGCTCGAGCAGTTCTTC.

This clonotype has just a few counts. The V and J genes are TRBV6-1 and TRBJ1-1, with D unresolved. In germline, CDR1 is MNHNS, CDR2 SASEGT. The CDR3 loop spans 13 amino acids. Trimming pared 7 bases from V and 4 bases from J, leaving 13 bases between. The CDR3 loop is CASTTPPGTEAFF. CDR3 coding DNA: TGTGCCAGCACGACGCCTCCCGGCACTGAAGCTTTCTTT.